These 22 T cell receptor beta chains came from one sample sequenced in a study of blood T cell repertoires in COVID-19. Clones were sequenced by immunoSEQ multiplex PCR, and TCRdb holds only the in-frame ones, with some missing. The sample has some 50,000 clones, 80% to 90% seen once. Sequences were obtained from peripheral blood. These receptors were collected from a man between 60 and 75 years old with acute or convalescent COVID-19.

The CDR3 sequence is CASRGGIEAFF. Written as DNA, the CDR3 is TGTGCCAGCAGGGGGGGGATTGAAGCTTTCTTT. The chain links TRBV2 to TRBJ1-1; D might be TRBD1 (5 bases). Trimming pared 6 bases from V and 7 bases from J, leaving 9 bases between. Per germline, CDR1 SNHLY and CDR2 FYNNEI. CDR3 length equals 11 residues.

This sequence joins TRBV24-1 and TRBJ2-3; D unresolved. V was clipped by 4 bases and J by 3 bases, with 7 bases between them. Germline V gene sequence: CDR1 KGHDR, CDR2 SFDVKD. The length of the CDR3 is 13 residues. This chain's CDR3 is CATSDRLTDTQYF. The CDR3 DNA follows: TGTGCCACCAGTGACCGTCTAACAGATACGCAGTATTTT.

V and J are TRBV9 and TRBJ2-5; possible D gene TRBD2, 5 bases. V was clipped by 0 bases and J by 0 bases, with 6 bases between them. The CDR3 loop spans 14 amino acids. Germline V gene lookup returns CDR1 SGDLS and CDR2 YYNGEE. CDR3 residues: CASSVGGNQETQYF. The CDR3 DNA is TGTGCCAGCAGCGTAGGAGGGAACCAAGAGACCCAGTACTTC.

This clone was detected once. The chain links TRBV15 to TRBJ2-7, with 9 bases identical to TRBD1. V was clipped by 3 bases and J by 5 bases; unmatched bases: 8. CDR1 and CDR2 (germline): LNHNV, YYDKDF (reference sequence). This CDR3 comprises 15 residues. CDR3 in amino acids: CATSSTGTGYHEQYF. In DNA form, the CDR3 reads TGTGCCACCAGCAGTACTGGGACAGGGTACCACGAGCAGTACTTC.

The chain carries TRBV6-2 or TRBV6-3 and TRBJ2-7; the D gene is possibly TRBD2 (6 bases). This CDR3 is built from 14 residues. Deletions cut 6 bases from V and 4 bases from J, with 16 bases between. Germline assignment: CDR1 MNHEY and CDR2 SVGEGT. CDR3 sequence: CASSHGTLIYEQYF. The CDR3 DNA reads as TGTGCCAGCAGCCACGGGACTCTTATTTACGAGCAGTACTTC.

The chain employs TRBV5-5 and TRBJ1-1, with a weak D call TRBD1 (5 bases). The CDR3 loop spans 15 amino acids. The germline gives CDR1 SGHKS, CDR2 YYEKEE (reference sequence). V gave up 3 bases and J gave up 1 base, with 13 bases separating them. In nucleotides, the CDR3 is TGTGCCAGCAGCTCGGGCCCAGACAGGAACACTGAAGCTTTCTTT. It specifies CASSSGPDRNTEAFF.

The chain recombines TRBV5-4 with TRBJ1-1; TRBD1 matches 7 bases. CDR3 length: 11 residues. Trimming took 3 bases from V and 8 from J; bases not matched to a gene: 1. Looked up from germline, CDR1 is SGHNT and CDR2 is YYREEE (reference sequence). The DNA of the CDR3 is TGTGCCAGCAGCTCGGGACAGGAAGCTTTCTTT. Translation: CASSSGQEAFF.

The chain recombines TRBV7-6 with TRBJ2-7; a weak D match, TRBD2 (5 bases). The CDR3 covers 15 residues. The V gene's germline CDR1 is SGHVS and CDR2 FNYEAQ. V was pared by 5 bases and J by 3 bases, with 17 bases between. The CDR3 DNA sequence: TGTGCCAGCAGCCCCGGTCCCGGGGAGTTCTACGAGCAGTACTTC. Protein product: CASSPGPGEFYEQYF.

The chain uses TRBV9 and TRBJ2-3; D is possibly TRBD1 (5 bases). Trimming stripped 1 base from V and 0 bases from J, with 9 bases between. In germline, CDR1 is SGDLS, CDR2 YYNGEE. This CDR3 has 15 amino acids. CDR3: CASSVQGTSTDTQYF. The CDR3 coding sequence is TGTGCCAGCAGCGTACAGGGTACTAGCACAGATACGCAGTATTTT.

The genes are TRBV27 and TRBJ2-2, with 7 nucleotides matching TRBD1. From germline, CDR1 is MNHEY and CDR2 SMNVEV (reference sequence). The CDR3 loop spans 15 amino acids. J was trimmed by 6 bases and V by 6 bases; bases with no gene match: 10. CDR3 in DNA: TGTGCCAGCAGAAGGGACAGCCTAAGTTCCGGGGAGCTGTTTTTT. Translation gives CASRRDSLSSGELFF.

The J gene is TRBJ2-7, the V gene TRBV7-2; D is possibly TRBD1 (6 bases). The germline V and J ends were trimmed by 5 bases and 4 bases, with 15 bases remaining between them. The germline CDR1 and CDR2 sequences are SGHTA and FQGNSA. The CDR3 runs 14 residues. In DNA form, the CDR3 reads TGTGCCAGCAGCCCACAGGGCGGAGAATACGAGCAGTACTTC. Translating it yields CASSPQGGEYEQYF.

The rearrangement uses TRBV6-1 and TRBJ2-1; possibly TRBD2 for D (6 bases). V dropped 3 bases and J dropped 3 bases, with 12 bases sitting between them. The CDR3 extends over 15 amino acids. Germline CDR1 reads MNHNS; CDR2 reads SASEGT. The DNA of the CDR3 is TGTGCCAGCAGTGATTCCGGGACTGTCTACAATGAGCAGTTCTTC. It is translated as CASSDSGTVYNEQFF.

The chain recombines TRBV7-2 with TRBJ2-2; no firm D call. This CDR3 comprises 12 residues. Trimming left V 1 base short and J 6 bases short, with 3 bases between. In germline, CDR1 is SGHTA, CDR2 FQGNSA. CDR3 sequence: CASSLGPGELFF. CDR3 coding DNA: TGTGCCAGCAGCTTAGGGCCCGGGGAGCTGTTTTTT.

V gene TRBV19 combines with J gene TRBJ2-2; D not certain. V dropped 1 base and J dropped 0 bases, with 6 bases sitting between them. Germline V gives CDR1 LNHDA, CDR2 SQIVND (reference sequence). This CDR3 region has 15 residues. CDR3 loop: CASSIGQTNTGELFF. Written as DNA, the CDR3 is TGTGCCAGTAGTATAGGCCAGACGAACACCGGGGAGCTGTTTTTT.

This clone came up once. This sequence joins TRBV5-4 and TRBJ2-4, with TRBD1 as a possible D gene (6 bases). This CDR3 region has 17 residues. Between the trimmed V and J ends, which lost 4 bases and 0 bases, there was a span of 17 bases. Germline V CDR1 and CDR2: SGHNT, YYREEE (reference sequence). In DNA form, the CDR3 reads TGTGCCAGCAGCGGACAAGGGACACCCCTAGCCAAAAACATTCAGTACTTC. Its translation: CASSGQGTPLAKNIQYF.

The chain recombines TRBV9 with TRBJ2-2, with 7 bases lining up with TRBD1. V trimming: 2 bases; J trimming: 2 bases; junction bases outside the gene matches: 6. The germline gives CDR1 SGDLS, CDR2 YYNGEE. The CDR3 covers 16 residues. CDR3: CASSVDGTANTGELFF. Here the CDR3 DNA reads TGTGCCAGCAGCGTGGACGGGACAGCTAACACCGGGGAGCTGTTTTTT.

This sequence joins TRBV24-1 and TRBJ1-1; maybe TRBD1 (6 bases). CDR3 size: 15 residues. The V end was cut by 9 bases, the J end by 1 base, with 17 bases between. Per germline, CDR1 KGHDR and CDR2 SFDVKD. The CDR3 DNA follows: TGTGCCACCCGCCAGGCGGGGGGCGAGAACACTGAAGCTTTCTTT. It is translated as CATRQAGGENTEAFF.

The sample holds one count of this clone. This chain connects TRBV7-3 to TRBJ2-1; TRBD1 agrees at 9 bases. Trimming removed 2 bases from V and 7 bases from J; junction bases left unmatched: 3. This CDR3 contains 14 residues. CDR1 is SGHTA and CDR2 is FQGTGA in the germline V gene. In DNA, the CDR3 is TGTGCCAGCAGCTTATGGACAGGGGCGAATGAGCAGTTCTTC. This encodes CASSLWTGANEQFF.

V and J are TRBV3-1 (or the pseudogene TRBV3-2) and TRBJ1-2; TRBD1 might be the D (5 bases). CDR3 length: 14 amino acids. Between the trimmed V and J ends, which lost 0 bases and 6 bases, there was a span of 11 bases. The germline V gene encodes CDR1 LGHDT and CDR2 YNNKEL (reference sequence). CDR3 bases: TGTGCCAGCAGCCAAGAGGGGCAGGTCCATGGCTACACCTTC. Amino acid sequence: CASSQEGQVHGYTF.

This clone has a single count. For the CDR3, the DNA is TGTGCCAGCAGCAATTACTCTGGGGCCAACGTCCTGACTTTC. Its translation: CASSNYSGANVLTF. This chain connects TRBV7-9 to TRBJ2-6; D uncertain. The germline CDR1 and CDR2 sequences are SEHNR and FQNEAQ (reference sequence). The CDR3 extends over 14 amino acids. Trimming left V 5 bases short and J 0 bases short, with 5 bases between.

CDR3 coding DNA: TGTGCCAGCAGCTTTGTTGGGCTCGGAAACAATGAGCAGTTCTTC. Its protein is CASSFVGLGNNEQFF. The J gene is TRBJ2-1, the V gene TRBV5-6; no reliable D call. This CDR3 is 15 amino acids long. V was pared by 2 bases and J by 5 bases, with 14 bases between. The germline V gene encodes CDR1 SGHDT and CDR2 YYEEEE. Together with reference TRBV5-6 and TRBJ2-1, the CDR3 gives the full variable domain: DAGVTQSPTHLIKTRGQQVTLRCSPKSGHDTVSWYQQALGQGPQFIFQYYEEEERQRGNFPDRFSGHQFPNYSSELNVNALLLGDSALYLCASSFVGLGNNEQFFGPGTRLTVL.

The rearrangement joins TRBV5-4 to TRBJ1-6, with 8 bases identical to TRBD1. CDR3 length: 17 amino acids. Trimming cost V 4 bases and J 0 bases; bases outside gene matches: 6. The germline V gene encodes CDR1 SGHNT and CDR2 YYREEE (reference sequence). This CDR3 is CASSPGQASSYNSPLHF. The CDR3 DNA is TGTGCCAGCAGCCCGGGACAGGCTAGCTCCTATAATTCACCCCTCCACTTT.